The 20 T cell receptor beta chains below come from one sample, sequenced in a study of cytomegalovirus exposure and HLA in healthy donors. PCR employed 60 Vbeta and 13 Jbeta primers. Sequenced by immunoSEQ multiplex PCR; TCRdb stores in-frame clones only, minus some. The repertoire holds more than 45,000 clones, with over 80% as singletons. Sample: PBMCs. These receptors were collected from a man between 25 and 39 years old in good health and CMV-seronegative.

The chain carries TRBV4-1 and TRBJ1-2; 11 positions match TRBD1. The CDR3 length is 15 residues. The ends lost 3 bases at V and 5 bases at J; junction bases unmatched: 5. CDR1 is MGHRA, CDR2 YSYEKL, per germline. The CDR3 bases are TGCGCCAGCAGCCAGGGACAGGGGGAGAGGTATGGCTACACCTTC. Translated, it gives CASSQGQGERYGYTF.

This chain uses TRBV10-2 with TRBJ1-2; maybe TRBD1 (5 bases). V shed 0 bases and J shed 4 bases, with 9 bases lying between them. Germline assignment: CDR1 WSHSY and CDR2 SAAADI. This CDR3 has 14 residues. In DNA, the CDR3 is TGCGCCAGCAGTGAGTCTAGGGGAGGCTATGGCTACACCTTC. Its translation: CASSESRGGYGYTF.

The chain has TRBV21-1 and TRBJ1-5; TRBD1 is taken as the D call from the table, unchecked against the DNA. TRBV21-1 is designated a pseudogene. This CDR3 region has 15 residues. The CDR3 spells CASSKLGTPNQPQHF. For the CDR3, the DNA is TGTGCCAGCAGCAAACTAGGGACACCGAATCAGCCCCAGCATTTT.

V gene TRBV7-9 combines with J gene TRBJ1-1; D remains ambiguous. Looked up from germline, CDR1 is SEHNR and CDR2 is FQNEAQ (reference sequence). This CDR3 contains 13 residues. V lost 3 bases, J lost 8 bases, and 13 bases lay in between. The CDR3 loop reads CASSFVVRGEAFF. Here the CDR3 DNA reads TGTGCCAGCAGCTTTGTGGTGAGAGGGGAAGCTTTCTTT.

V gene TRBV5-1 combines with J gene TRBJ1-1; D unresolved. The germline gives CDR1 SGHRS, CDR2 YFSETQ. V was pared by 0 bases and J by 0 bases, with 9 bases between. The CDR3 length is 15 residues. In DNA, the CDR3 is TGCGCCAGCAGCTTGGTTGCGGGCATGAACACTGAAGCTTTCTTT. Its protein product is CASSLVAGMNTEAFF.

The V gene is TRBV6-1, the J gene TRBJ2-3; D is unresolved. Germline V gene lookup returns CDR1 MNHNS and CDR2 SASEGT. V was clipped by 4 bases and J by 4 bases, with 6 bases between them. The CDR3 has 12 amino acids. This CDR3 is CASSGDPDTQYF. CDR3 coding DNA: TGTGCCAGCAGTGGAGATCCAGATACGCAGTATTTT.

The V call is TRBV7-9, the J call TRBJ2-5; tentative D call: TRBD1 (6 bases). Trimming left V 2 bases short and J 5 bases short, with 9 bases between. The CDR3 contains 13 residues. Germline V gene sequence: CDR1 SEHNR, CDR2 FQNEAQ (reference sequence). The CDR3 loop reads CASSLMQGETQYF. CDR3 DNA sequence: TGTGCCAGCAGCTTAATGCAGGGGGAGACCCAGTACTTC.

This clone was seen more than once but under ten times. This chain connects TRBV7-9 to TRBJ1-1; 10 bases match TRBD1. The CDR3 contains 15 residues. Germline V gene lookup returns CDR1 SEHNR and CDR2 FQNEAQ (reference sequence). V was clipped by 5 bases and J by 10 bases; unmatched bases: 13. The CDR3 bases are TGTGCCAGCAGCCCAAGAACCGGGACAGGGGTTTCAGCTTTCTTT. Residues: CASSPRTGTGVSAFF.

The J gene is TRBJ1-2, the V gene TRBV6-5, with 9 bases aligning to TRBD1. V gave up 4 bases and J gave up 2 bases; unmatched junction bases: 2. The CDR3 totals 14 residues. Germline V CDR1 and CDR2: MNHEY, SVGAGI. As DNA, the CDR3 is TGTGCCAGCAGTTCCGGACAGGGGAACTATGGCTACACCTTC. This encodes CASSSGQGNYGYTF.

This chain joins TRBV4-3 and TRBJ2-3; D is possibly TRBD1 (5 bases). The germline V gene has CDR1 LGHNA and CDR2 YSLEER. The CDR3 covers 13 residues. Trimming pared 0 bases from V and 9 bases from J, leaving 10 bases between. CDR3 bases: TGCGCCAGCAGCCAAGATCGGGCAGGGACGCAGTATTTT. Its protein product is CASSQDRAGTQYF.

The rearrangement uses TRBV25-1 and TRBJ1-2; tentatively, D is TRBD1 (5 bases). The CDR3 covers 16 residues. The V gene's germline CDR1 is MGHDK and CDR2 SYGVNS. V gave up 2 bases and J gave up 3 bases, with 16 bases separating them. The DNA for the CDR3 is TGTGCCAGCAGTGAACCAGGGACTCCTAGGGACTATGGCTACACCTTC. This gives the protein CASSEPGTPRDYGYTF.

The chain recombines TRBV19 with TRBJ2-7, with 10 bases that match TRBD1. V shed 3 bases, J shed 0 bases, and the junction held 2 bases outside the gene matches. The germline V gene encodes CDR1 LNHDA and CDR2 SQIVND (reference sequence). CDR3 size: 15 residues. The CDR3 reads CASSIDRGLSYEQYF. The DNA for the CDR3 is TGTGCCAGTAGTATCGACAGGGGGCTCTCCTACGAGCAGTACTTC.

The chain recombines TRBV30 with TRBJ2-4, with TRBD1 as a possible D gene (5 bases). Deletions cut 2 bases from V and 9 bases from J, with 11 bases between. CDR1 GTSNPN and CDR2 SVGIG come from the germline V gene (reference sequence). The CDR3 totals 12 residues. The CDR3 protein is CAWSWGMGIQYF. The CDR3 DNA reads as TGTGCCTGGAGTTGGGGCATGGGCATTCAGTACTTC.

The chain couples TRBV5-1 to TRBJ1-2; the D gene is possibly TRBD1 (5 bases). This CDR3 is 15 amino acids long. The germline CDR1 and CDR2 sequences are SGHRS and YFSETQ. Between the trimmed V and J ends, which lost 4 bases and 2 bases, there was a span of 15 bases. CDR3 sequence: CASSPGRAQNYGYTF. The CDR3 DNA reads TGCGCCAGCAGCCCGGGCAGGGCGCAAAACTATGGCTACACCTTC.

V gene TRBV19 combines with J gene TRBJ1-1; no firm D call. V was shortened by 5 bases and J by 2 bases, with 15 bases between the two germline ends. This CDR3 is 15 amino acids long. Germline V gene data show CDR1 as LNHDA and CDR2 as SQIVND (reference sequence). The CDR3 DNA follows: TGTGCCAGTAGTCCTCTCCGAAACACCAACACTGAAGCTTTCTTT. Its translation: CASSPLRNTNTEAFF.

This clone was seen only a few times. This chain's CDR3 is CASLAGGNQETQYF. The CDR3 DNA sequence: TGTGCCAGTCTAGCGGGGGGCAACCAAGAGACCCAGTACTTC. The rearrangement links TRBV2 to TRBJ2-5, with 11 positions matching TRBD2. The CDR3 length is 14 residues. Unmatched junction bases numbered 3, after V lost 9 bases and J lost 0 bases. The germline V gene has CDR1 SNHLY and CDR2 FYNNEI.

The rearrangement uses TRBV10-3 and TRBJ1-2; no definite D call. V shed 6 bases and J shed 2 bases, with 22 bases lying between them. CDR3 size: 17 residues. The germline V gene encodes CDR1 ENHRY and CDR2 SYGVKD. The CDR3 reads CAISEEPRGLLNYGYTF. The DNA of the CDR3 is TGTGCCATCAGCGAAGAACCAAGAGGCCTCCTCAACTATGGCTACACCTTC.

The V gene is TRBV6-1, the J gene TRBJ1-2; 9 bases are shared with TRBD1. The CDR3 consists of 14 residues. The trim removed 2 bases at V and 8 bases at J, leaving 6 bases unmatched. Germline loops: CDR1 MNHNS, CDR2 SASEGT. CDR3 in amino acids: CASSEYGTGRGYTF. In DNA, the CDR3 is TGTGCCAGCAGTGAATACGGGACAGGGCGCGGCTACACCTTC.

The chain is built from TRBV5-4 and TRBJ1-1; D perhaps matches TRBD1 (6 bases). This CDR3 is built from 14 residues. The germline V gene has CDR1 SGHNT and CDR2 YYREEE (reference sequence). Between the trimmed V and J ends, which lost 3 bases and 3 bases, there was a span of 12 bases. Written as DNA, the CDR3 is TGTGCCAGCAGCTCCATAGGGGGGGACACTGAAGCTTTCTTT. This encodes CASSSIGGDTEAFF.

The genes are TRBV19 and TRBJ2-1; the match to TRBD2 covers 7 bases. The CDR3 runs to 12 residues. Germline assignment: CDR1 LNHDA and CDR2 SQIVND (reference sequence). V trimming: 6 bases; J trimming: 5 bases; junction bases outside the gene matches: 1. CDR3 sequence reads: CASRAGDNEQFF. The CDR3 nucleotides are TGTGCCAGTAGGGCGGGGGACAATGAGCAGTTCTTC.